The rows below give T cell receptor beta chains drawn from one sample of a study of blood T cells in healthy people across ages. Via MiXCR, TCRdb re-called the 5' RACE reads, giving one row per CDR3 protein. The repertoire includes 750,000 to 1,000,000 distinct CDR3 sequences, about 29% of them detected once, and roughly a tenth sits in the top ten. This sample was also put to use in a study of T cells of mothers and their children.

The material sequenced was blood. These receptors originate from a middle-aged woman in good health. The CDR3 runs from the conserved cysteine through the conserved F or W. D genes are given only for firm matches. A clone size is listed for some rows: how often the clone was seen (once, few, many), or a class if it is expanded.

.,few,TRBV28,TRBJ1-2,CASRFQRGGIGYTF,TGTGCCAGCAGGTTTCAACGGGGCGGGATAGGCTACACCTTC
.,.,TRBV12-3/TRBV12-4,TRBJ2-7,CASSHGVAEYEQYF,TGTGCCAGCAGTCACGGGGTTGCCGAGTACGAGCAGTACTTC
.,many,TRBV4-3,TRBJ2-7,CASSRQATYEQYF,TGCGCCAGCAGCAGACAGGCCACCTACGAGCAGTACTTC
.,.,TRBV20-1,TRBJ1-2,CSTSASGFFGYTF,TGCAGTACTAGTGCCTCGGGGTTCTTTGGCTACACCTTC
.,.,TRBV28,TRBJ1-6,CASTSREGAYNSPLHF,TGTGCCAGCACCTCTCGGGAGGGTGCCTATAATTCACCCCTCCACTTT
TRBD1,few,TRBV4-1,TRBJ2-3,CASSQVHRGGTDTQYF,TGCGCCAGCAGCCAAGTTCACAGGGGGGGCACAGATACGCAGTATTTT
.,many,TRBV9,TRBJ1-5,CASSQGQNQPQHF,TGTGCCAGCTCCCAGGGGCAAAATCAGCCCCAGCATTTT
.,many,TRBV15,TRBJ2-7,CATSRSRRETQYF,TGTGCCACCAGCAGGTCAAGGAGGGAGACTCAGTACTTC
TRBD1,many,TRBV20-1,TRBJ2-7,CSAEIRQGSYEQYF,TGCAGTGCCGAAATAAGACAGGGGTCCTACGAGCAGTACTTC
.,many,TRBV10-3,TRBJ2-5,CAISESGSQETQYF,TGTGCCATCAGTGAGTCAGGTAGTCAAGAGACCCAGTACTTC
TRBD1,.,TRBV15,TRBJ1-2,CATSRGGTGGQVYGYTF,TGTGCCACCAGCAGAGGGGGGACAGGGGGCCAAGTCTATGGCTACACCTTC
.,few,TRBV5-6,TRBJ1-2,CARSDRGSDYGYTF,TGTGCCCGCAGCGATAGGGGCAGCGACTATGGCTACACCTTC
.,many,TRBV7-8,TRBJ2-7,CASSRGTSGYEQYF,TGTGCCAGCAGCCGCGGGACGTCCGGGTACGAGCAGTACTTC
.,few,TRBV12-3/TRBV12-4,TRBJ2-7,CAGSQIYEQYF,TGTGCCGGCAGCCAGATATACGAGCAGTACTTC
.,few,TRBV20-1,TRBJ2-7,CSARVNGGPYEQYF,TGCAGTGCTAGAGTTAACGGGGGCCCCTACGAGCAGTACTTC
.,.,TRBV2,TRBJ2-4,CASTRMGSTLGNIQYF,TGTGCCAGCACCCGAATGGGCTCCACCTTGGGAAACATTCAGTACTTC
.,few,TRBV29-1,TRBJ2-7,CSTKQGSEQYF,TGCAGCACGAAACAGGGATCCGAGCAGTACTTC
TRBD1,many,TRBV6-2/TRBV6-3,TRBJ1-1,CASRARQGAKDTEAFF,TGTGCCAGCAGGGCCAGACAGGGGGCAAAGGACACTGAAGCTTTCTTT
.,few,TRBV6-5,TRBJ2-3,CASSYSGGPSDTQYF,TGTGCCAGCAGTTACTCTGGGGGACCCTCAGATACGCAGTATTTT
.,.,TRBV7-2,TRBJ2-6,CASSSPLGRDAPSGANVLTF,TGTGCCAGCAGCTCTCCCCTCGGACGTGACGCTCCCTCTGGGGCCAACGTCCTGACTTTC
.,few,TRBV12-3/TRBV12-4,TRBJ2-1,CASIKGSRYYNEQFF,TGTGCCAGCATCAAAGGGAGCAGATACTACAATGAGCAGTTCTTC
.,.,TRBV3-1,TRBJ2-5,CASSQGWGGGPETQYF,TGTGCCAGCAGCCAAGGATGGGGGGGGGGCCCAGAGACCCAGTACTTC
.,.,TRBV28,TRBJ2-2,CASSFPPGNTGELFF,TGTGCCAGCAGTTTTCCCCCGGGAAACACCGGGGAGCTGTTTTTT
.,.,TRBV7-2,TRBJ1-1,CASSPWEGKRTEAFF,TGTGCCAGCAGCCCCTGGGAGGGAAAGAGAACTGAAGCTTTCTTT